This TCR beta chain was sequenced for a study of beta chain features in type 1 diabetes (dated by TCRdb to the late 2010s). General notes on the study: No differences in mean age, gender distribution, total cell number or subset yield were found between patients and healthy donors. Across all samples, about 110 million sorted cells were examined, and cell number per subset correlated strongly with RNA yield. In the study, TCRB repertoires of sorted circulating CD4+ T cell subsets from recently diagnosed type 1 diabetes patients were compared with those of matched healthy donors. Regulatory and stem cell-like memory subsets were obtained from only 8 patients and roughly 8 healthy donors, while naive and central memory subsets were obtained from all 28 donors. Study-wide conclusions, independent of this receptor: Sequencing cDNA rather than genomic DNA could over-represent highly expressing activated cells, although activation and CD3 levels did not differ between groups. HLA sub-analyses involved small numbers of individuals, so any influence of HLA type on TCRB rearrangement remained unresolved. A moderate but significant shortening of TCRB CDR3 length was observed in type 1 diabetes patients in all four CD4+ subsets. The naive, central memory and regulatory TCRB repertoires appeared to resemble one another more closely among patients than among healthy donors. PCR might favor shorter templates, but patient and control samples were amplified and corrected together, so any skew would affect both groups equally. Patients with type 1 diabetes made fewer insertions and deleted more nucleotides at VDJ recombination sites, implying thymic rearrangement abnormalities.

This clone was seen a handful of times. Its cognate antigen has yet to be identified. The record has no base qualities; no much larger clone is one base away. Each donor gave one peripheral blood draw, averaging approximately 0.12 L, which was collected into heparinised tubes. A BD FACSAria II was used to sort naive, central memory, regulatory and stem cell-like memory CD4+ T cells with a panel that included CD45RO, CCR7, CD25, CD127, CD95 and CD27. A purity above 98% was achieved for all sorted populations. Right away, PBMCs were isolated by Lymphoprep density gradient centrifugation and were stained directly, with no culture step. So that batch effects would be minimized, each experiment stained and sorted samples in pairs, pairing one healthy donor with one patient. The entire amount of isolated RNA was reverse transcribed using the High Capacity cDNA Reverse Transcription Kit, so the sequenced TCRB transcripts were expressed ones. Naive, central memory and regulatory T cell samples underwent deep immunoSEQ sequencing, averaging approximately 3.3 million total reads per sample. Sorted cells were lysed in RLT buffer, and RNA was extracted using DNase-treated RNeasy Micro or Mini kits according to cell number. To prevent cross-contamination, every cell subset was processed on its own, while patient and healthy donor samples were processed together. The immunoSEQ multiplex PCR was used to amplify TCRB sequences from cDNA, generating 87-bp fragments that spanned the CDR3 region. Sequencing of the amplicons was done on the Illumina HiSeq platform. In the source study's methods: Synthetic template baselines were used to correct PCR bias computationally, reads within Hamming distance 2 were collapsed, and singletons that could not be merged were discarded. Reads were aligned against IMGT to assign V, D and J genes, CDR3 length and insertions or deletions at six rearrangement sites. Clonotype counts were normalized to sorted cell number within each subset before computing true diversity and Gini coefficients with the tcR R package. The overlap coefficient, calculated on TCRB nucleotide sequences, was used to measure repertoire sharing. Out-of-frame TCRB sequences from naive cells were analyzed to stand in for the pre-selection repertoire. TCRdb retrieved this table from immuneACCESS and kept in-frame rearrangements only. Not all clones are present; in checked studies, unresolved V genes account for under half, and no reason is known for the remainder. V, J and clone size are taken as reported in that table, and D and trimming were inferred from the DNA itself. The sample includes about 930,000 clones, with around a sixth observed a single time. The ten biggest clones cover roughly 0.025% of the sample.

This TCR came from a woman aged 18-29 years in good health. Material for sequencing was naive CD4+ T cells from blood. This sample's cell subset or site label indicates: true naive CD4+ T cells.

The DNA sequence is as follows: TGTGCCACCAGCAGGACTAGGAGGGAGACCCAGTACTTC. It encodes CATSRTRRETQYF. The chain is made from TRBV15 and TRBJ2-5, and TRBD2 may be the D gene, going by 6 matching bases. The CDR3, from cysteine to phenylalanine, totals 13 residues. Left in the record is the CDR3 DNA by itself, 39 bases read in frame from the first base. CDR1 LNHNV and CDR2 YYDKDF were looked up in the germline V gene (reference sequence). V sheds 3 bases and J sheds 5 bases, leaving 10 bases between their ends.